The present TCR beta chain was sequenced within a study of T cells in Graves' hyperthyroidism and ophthalmopathy. General study results and limits: Before onset, ophthalmopathy was predicted by the model a median around 6.5 months earlier. Ophthalmopathy was separated from stable hyperthyroidism by a 13 V-J model.

The table lists this clonotype with a count of one. Its antigen remains unidentified. With V trimmed by 6 bases and J by 6 bases, 9 bases remained unmatched. CDR1 and CDR2 from the germline V gene are SNHLY and FYNNEI. The CDR3 covers 14 residues. TCR beta CDR3 sequences were amplified from RNA transcripts. First-round RT-PCR targeting the TCR CDR3 was performed with the HTBI primer set. TCRdb itself ran the multiplex PCR reads through MiXCR, one entry per CDR3 protein. Of around 620,000 distinct CDR3 sequences listed, roughly 50% are singletons. Sequencing was carried out using peripheral blood or thyroid tissue (not recorded which). The J gene is TRBJ1-2, the V gene TRBV2; 8 bases fit TRBD1. This TCR came from an adult woman with Graves' disease, either hyperthyroidism or ophthalmopathy (not recorded which). The CDR3 DNA reads as TGTGCCAGCAGAGAACCGGACAGGGTCCATGGCTACACCTTC. Protein product: CASREPDRVHGYTF. Variable domain in full (rest from reference TRBV2 and TRBJ1-2): EPEVTQTPSHQVTQMGQEVILRCVPISNHLYFYWYRQILGQKVEFLVSFYNNEISEKSEIFDDQFSVERPDGSNFTLKIRSTKLEDSAMYFCASREPDRVHGYTFGSGTRLTVV.